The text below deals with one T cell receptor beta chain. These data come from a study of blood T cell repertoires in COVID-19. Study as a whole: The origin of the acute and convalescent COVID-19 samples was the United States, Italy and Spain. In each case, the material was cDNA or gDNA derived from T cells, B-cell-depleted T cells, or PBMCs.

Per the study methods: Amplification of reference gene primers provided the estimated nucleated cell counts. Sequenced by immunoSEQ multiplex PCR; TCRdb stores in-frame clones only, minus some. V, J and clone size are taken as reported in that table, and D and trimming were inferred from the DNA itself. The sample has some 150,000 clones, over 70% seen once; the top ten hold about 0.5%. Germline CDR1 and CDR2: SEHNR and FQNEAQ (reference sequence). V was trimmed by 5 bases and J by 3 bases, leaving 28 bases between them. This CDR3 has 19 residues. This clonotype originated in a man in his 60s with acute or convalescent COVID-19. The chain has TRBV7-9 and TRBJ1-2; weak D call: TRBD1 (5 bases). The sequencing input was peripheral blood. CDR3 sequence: CASSEKSPIRRGGYYGYTF. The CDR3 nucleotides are TGTGCCAGCAGCGAAAAATCGCCCATTAGACGGGGGGGATACTATGGCTACACCTTC.